This T cell receptor beta chain was recovered during a study of T cells in Graves' hyperthyroidism and ophthalmopathy. Patients were aged 18 to 65, had disease duration under 2 months, and had newly diagnosed hyperthyroidism. This clonotype was seen at least ten times. Amplification of TCR beta CDR3 regions was performed using RNA transcripts as template. HTBI primers drove first-round RT-PCR of the TCR CDR3. One entry per CDR3 protein results from TCRdb running MiXCR on the multiplex PCR reads. The table has some 270,000 distinct CDR3 sequences, 13% seen once; the top ten hold roughly 7.5%. Germline CDR1 and CDR2: SGHRS and YFSETQ. V was clipped by 4 bases and J by 2 bases, with 11 bases between them. This CDR3 comprises 14 residues.

This TCR was sampled from a woman between 25 and 40 years old with Graves' hyperthyroidism that later progressed to Graves' ophthalmopathy. J is TRBJ2-3 and V is TRBV5-1, with D possibly TRBD2 on 5 matching bases. Sequenced: blood. CDR3 DNA sequence: TGCGCCAGCAGCGTGCTGCGGGCCACAGATACGCAGTATTTT. This sequence encodes CASSVLRATDTQYF. Together with reference TRBV5-1 and TRBJ2-3, the CDR3 gives the full variable domain: KAGVTQTPRYLIKTRGQQVTLSCSPISGHRSVSWYQQTPGQGLQFLFEYFSETQRNKGNFPGRFSGRQFSNSRSEMNVSTLELGDSALYLCASSVLRATDTQYFGPGTRLTVL.